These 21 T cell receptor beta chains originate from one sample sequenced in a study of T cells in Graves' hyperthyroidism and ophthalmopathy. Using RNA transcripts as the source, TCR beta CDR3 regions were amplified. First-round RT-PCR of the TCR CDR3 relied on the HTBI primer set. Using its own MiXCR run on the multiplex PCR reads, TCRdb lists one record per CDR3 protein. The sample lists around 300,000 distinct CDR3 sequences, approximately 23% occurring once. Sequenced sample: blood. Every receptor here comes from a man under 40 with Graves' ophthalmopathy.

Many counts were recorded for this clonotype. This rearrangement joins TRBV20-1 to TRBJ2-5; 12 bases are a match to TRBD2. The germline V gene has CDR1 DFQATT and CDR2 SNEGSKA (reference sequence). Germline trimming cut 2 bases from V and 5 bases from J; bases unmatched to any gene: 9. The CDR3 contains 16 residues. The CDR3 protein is CSARNPSGRAWETQYF. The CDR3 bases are TGCAGTGCTAGAAACCCTAGCGGGAGGGCGTGGGAGACCCAGTACTTC.

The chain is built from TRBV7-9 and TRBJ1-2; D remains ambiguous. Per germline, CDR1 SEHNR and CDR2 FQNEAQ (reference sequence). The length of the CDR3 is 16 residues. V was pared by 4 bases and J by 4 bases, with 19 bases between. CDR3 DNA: TGTGCCAGCAGCTCGAGGACCTTCAAAGGGTCCTATGGCTACACCTTC. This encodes CASSSRTFKGSYGYTF.

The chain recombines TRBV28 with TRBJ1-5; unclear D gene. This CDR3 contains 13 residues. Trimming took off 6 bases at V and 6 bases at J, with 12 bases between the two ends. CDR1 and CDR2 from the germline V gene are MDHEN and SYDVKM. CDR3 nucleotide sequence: TGTGCCAGCAGCGCAGGTCGAAGTCAGCCCCAGCATTTT. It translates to CASSAGRSQPQHF.

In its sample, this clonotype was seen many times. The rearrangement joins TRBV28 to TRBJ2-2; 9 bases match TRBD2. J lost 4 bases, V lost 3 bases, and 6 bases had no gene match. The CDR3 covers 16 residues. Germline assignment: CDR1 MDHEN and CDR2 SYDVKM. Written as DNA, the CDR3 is TGTGCCAGCAGTTTTTTTGGCGGGGGGGGCACCGGGGAGCTGTTTTTT. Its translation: CASSFFGGGGTGELFF.

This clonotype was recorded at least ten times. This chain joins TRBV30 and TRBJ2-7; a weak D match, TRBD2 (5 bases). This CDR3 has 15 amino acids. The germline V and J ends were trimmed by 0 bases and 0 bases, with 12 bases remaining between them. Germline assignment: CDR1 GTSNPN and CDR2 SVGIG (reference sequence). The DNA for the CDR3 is TGTGCCTGGAGTGTATATGTGGGAGTCTCCTACGAGCAGTACTTC. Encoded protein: CAWSVYVGVSYEQYF.

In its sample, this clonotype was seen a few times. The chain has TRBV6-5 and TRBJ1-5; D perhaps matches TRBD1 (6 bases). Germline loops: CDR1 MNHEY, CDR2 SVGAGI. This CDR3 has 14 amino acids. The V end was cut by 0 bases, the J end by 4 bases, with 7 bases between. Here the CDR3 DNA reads TGTGCCAGCAGTTACTCAGGGGGAAATCAGCCCCAGCATTTT. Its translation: CASSYSGGNQPQHF.

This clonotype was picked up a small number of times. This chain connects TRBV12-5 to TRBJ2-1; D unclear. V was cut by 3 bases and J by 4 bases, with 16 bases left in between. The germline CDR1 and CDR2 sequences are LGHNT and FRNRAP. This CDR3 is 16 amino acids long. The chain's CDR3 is CASGLFSGILYNEQFF. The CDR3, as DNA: TGTGCTAGTGGTTTATTTTCCGGAATCTTATACAATGAGCAGTTCTTC.

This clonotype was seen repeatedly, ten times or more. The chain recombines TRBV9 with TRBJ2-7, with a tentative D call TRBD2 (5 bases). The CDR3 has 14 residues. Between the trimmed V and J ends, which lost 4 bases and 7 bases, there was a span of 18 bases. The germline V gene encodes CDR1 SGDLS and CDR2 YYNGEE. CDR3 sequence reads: CASSTDPGREEQYF. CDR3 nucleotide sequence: TGTGCCAGCAGCACCGACCCGGGAAGGGAGGAGCAGTACTTC.

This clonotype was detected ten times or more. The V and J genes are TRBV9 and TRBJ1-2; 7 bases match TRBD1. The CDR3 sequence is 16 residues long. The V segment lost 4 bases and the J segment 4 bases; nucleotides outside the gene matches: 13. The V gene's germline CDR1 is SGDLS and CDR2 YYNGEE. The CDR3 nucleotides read TGTGCCAGCAGCTCCCAACTCTACAGGGGAGGCTATGGCTACACCTTC. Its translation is CASSSQLYRGGYGYTF.

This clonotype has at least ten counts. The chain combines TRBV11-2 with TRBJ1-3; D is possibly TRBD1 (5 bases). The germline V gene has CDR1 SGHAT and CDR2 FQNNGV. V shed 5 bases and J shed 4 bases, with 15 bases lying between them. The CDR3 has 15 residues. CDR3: CASSNAVGPGNTIYF. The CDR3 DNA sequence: TGTGCCAGCAGCAACGCCGTGGGACCGGGAAACACCATATATTTT.

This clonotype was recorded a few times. The CDR3 spells CASSLALTARGSDQPQHF. The CDR3 nucleotides read TGTGCCAGCAGTTTAGCGCTAACGGCTAGGGGATCGGATCAGCCCCAGCATTTT. The rearrangement links TRBV12-3 or TRBV12-4 to TRBJ1-5, with D possibly TRBD1 on 5 matching bases. V was clipped by 0 bases and J by 5 bases, with 20 bases between them. The CDR3 totals 18 residues.

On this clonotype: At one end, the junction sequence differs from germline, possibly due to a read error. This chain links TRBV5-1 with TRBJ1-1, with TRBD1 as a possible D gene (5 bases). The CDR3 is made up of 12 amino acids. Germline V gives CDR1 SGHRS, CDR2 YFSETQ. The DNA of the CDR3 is TGTGCCAGCAGCTTTAGCGGGGCTAAGGCTTTCTTT. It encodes CASSFSGAKAFF.

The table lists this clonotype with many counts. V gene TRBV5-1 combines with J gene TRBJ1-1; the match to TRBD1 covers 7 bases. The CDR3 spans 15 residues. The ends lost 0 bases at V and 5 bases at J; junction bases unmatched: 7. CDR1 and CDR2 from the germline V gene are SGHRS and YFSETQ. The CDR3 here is CASSLVEGADTEAFF. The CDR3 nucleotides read TGCGCCAGCAGCTTGGTAGAGGGGGCGGATACTGAAGCTTTCTTT.

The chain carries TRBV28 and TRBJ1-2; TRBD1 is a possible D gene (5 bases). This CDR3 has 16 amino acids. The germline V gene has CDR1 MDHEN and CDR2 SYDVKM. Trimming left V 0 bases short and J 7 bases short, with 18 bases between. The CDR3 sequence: CASSLWAGWTGGGYTF. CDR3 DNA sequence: TGTGCCAGCAGTTTATGGGCAGGGTGGACTGGAGGTGGCTACACCTTC.

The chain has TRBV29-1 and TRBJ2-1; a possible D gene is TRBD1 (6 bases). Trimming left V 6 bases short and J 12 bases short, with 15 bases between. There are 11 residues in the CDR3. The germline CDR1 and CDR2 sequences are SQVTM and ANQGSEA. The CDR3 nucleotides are TGCAGCGTAACAGGGACCATGGGGCAGTTCTTC. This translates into CSVTGTMGQFF.

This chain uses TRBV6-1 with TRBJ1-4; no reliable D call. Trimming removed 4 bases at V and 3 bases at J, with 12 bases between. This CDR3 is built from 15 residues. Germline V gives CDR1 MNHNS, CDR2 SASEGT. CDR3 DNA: TGTGCCAGCAGTGGGATTGACGCCTCTAATGAAAAACTGTTTTTT. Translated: CASSGIDASNEKLFF.

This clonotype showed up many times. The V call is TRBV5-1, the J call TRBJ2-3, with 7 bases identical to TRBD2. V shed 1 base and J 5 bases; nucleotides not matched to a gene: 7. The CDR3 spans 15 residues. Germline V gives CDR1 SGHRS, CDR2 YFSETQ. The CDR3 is CASSLWGEGGDTQYF. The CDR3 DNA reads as TGCGCCAGCAGCTTGTGGGGGGAGGGAGGAGATACGCAGTATTTT.

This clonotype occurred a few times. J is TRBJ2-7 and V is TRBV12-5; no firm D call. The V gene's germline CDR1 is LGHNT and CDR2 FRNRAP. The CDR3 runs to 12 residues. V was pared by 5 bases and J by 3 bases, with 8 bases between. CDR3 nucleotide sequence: TGTGCTAGTGGTGAGGAGTACTACGAGCAGTACTTC. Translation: CASGEEYYEQYF.

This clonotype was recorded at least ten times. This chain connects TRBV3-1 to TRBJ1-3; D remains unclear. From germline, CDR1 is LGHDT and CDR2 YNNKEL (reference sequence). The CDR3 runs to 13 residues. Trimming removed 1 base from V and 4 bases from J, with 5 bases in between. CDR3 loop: CASSQVGGNTIYF. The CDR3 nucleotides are TGTGCCAGCAGCCAAGTGGGAGGAAACACCATATATTTT.

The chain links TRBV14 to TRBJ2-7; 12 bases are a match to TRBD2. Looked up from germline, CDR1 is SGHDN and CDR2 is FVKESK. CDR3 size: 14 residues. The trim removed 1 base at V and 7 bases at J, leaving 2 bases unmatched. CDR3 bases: TGTGCCAGCAGCCAAGGACTAGCGGGGGAAGAGCAGTACTTC. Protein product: CASSQGLAGEEQYF.

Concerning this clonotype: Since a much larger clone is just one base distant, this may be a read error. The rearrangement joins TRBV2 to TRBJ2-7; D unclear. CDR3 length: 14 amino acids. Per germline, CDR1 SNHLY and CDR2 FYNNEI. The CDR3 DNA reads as TGTGTCAGCAGTGAGTCGGGCACATCCTACGAGCAGTACTTC. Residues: CVSSESGTSYEQYF.